One sample yielded the 18 T cell receptor beta chains listed below, sequenced in a study of T cells in Graves' hyperthyroidism and ophthalmopathy (dated by TCRdb to between 2018 and 2021). Libraries were made using multiplex PCR. The run used an Illumina HiSeq 2000. The TCR beta CDR3 regions were amplified from the RNA transcripts. The first round of RT-PCR for the TCR CDR3 was performed with the HTBI primer set and the Qiagen OneStep RT-PCR kit. TCRdb cleaned the public reads at Q25 with fastp, built clones with MiXCR and kept in-frame beta chains. Records with the same CDR3 protein are collapsed into one entry carrying the most frequent genes and DNA. In this sample the table shows hundreds of thousands of distinct CDR3 sequences, more than 30% of which occur a single time. Roughly 8.3% of the sample belongs to the ten largest clones. The sample taken for sequencing was blood. The receptors were sampled from a man between 18 and 35 years old with Graves' hyperthyroidism.

The rearrangement links TRBV6-5 to TRBJ1-2, with D unclear. The CDR3 has 14 residues. With 4 bases removed from V and 3 bases from J, the gap between germline ends came to 12 bases. Germline CDR1 is MNHEY and CDR2 is SVGAGI. The CDR3 protein is CASSSSGAYYGYTF. The CDR3 coding sequence is TGTGCCAGCAGTTCGTCTGGAGCTTACTATGGCTACACCTTC.

This clonotype showed up just a few times. V gene TRBV6-6 combines with J gene TRBJ1-1, with a tentative D call TRBD1 (6 bases). The CDR3 runs 15 residues. V lost 2 bases to trimming and J lost 1 base, with 11 bases between them. Per the germline V gene, CDR1 is MNHNY and CDR2 is SVGAGI (reference sequence). The CDR3 coding sequence is TGTGCCAGCAGTTACAGGGGGTTGGGGAACACTGAAGCTTTCTTT. Translated, it gives CASSYRGLGNTEAFF.

With respect to this clonotype: A much larger clone is a single base away; this may be a read error. The chain carries TRBV21-1 and TRBJ1-1; TRBD1 is the table's D call, not checked against the DNA. TRBV21-1 is a pseudogene locus. This CDR3 is built from 14 residues. In nucleotides, the CDR3 is TGTGCCAGCAGCACCTGGACAGGGGACACTGAAGCTTTCTTT. Its protein product is CASSTWTGDTEAFF.

V usage is TRBV9 and J usage is TRBJ2-3, with 7 bases that match TRBD2. The ends lost 0 bases at V and 6 bases at J; junction bases unmatched: 4. There are 14 residues in the CDR3. Germline V gene lookup returns CDR1 SGDLS and CDR2 YYNGEE. The DNA of the CDR3 is TGTGCCAGCAGCGTAGAGGGAGGGGCTGATACGCAGTATTTT. It specifies CASSVEGGADTQYF.

This chain links TRBV7-9 with TRBJ1-1; D is uncertain. Trimming left V 5 bases short and J 0 bases short, with 10 bases between. Germline V CDR1 and CDR2: SEHNR, FQNEAQ (reference sequence). The CDR3 covers 14 residues. In DNA form, the CDR3 reads TGTGCCAGCAGCCCCCCGGCGGTGAACACTGAAGCTTTCTTT. Its translation: CASSPPAVNTEAFF.

This clonotype has only one observation. The V gene is TRBV20-1, the J gene TRBJ2-5; 8 positions agree with TRBD2. With V trimmed by 7 bases and J by 3 bases, 10 bases remained unmatched. The CDR3 is 14 amino acids. Germline CDR1 reads DFQATT; CDR2 reads SNEGSKA (reference sequence). The CDR3 spells CSGGDSGKKETQYF. CDR3 in DNA: TGCAGTGGGGGAGATAGCGGGAAGAAAGAGACCCAGTACTTC.

As regards this clonotype: This may stem from a read error, because a much larger clone lies one nucleotide away. The V and J genes are TRBV15 and TRBJ1-1; a weak D match, TRBD1 (5 bases). CDR3 length: 17 amino acids. The germline V and J ends were trimmed by 0 bases and 4 bases, with 18 bases remaining between them. Germline V gene sequence: CDR1 LNHNV, CDR2 YYDKDF (reference sequence). CDR3 nucleotides: TGTGCCACCAGCAGAGAGAGGGGCGGACCCCTGGGCACTGAAGCTTTCTTT. Residues: CATSRERGGPLGTEAFF. Full variable domain (rest looked up from reference TRBV15 and TRBJ1-1): DAMVIQNPRYQVTQFGKPVTLSCSQTLNHNVMYWYQQKSSQAPKLLFHYYDKDFNNEADTPDNFQSRRPNTSFCFLDIRSPGLGDTAMYLCATSRERGGPLGTEAFFGQGTRLTVV.

This clonotype was observed a handful of times. This sequence joins TRBV20-1 and TRBJ1-4, with 8 bases fitting TRBD1. CDR3 length: 15 residues. Germline lookup yields CDR1 DFQATT and CDR2 SNEGSKA (reference sequence). Trimming took 0 bases from V and 7 from J; bases not matched to a gene: 7. Here the CDR3 DNA reads TGCAGTGCTAGAGATCCGAGACAGGGGTCTGAAAAACTGTTTTTT. Translation gives CSARDPRQGSEKLFF.

Notes on this clonotype: An end of the junction differs from the germline gene, which may be a read error. This chain uses TRBV20-1 with TRBJ1-5; D possibly corresponds to TRBD1 (5 bases). CDR1 and CDR2 from the germline V gene are DFQATT and SNEGSKA (reference sequence). This CDR3 contains 15 residues. For the CDR3, the DNA is TGCAGTGCCAGAGTTTTATCTCAGGGACGGCAGCCCCAGCATTTT. It encodes CSARVLSQGRQPQHF.

The chain is built from TRBV9 and TRBJ2-2; 7 nucleotides agree with TRBD1. The CDR3 extends over 14 amino acids. Trimming at V came to 4 bases and at J to 8 bases, leaving 8 bases not matched to a gene. Germline V gene data show CDR1 as SGDLS and CDR2 as YYNGEE. CDR3 protein: CASSPNDRAGELFF. CDR3 nucleotide sequence: TGTGCCAGCAGCCCAAACGACAGGGCAGGGGAGCTGTTTTTT.

Many counts were recorded for this clonotype. The rearrangement links TRBV4-1 to TRBJ1-6, with unresolved D. The CDR3 is made up of 13 amino acids. Trimming took off 4 bases at V and 12 bases at J, with 13 bases between the two ends. CDR1 is MGHRA, CDR2 YSYEKL, per germline. This CDR3 is CASSPRQAEPLHF. The CDR3 nucleotides are TGCGCCAGCAGCCCGAGGCAGGCGGAACCCCTCCACTTT.

In its sample, this clonotype was seen a few times. The chain recombines TRBV7-2 with TRBJ1-2, with TRBD1 matching over 9 bases. From germline, CDR1 is SGHTA and CDR2 FQGNSA. V lost 3 bases, J lost 8 bases, and 7 bases stayed unmatched. The CDR3 runs 14 residues. The CDR3 sequence: CASSLEGQGGGYTF. The CDR3 DNA is TGTGCCAGCAGCTTGGAGGGACAGGGAGGCGGCTACACCTTC.

The chain links TRBV7-9 to TRBJ2-5; 7 nucleotides align to TRBD1. Germline lookup yields CDR1 SEHNR and CDR2 FQNEAQ (reference sequence). The trim removed 1 base at V and 5 bases at J, leaving 10 bases unmatched. The CDR3 is 16 residues long. The CDR3 region has the DNA TGTGCCAGCAGCTTAGTAGGTGGGACAGTTCGGGAGACCCAGTACTTC. Encoded protein: CASSLVGGTVRETQYF.

The rearrangement joins TRBV7-2 to TRBJ2-7; D ambiguous. V gave up 0 bases and J gave up 0 bases, with 9 bases separating them. Germline V CDR1 and CDR2: SGHTA, FQGNSA. The CDR3 totals 15 residues. This CDR3 is CASSLASAPSYEQYF. DNA for the CDR3: TGTGCCAGCAGCTTAGCTTCGGCACCCTCCTACGAGCAGTACTTC.

This clonotype showed up many times. The chain joins TRBV2 to TRBJ1-6, with D maybe TRBD1 (6 bases). The germline V gene has CDR1 SNHLY and CDR2 FYNNEI. V lost 5 bases and J lost 8, with 13 bases in between. This CDR3 spans 14 amino acids. CDR3 region: CASSSGAGYSPLHF. The CDR3 region has the DNA TGTGCCAGCAGTTCGGGGGCAGGCTATTCACCCCTCCACTTT. Variable domain in full (rest from reference TRBV2 and TRBJ1-6): EPEVTQTPSHQVTQMGQEVILRCVPISNHLYFYWYRQILGQKVEFLVSFYNNEISEKSEIFDDQFSVERPDGSNFTLKIRSTKLEDSAMYFCASSSGAGYSPLHFGNGTRLTVT.

In this sample, this clonotype turned up once. A much larger clonotype is one base distant, so this may be a read error. The V gene is TRBV9, the J gene TRBJ1-4; possibly TRBD1 for D (6 bases). CDR1 and CDR2 from the germline V gene are SGDLS and YYNGEE. The CDR3 has 14 amino acids. The CDR3 here is CASSSTGNNEKLLF. DNA of the CDR3: TGTGCCAGCAGTTCGACAGGAAATAATGAAAAACTGCTTTTT.

This chain joins TRBV10-3 and TRBJ2-7, with a tentative D call TRBD2 (6 bases). This CDR3 region has 14 residues. Germline V gene lookup returns CDR1 ENHRY and CDR2 SYGVKD. Trimming removed 10 bases from V and 4 bases from J, with 20 bases in between. CDR3 loop: CASSRGRGLYEQYF. The CDR3 nucleotides are TGTGCCAGCTCTCGGGGTCGGGGACTGTACGAGCAGTACTTC.

This rearrangement joins TRBV6-5 to TRBJ1-1; D gene uncertain. CDR1 and CDR2 from the germline V gene are MNHEY and SVGAGI. This CDR3 is 14 amino acids long. The V end lost 0 bases, the J end lost 3 bases, and 8 bases lay between the germline ends. As DNA, the CDR3 is TGTGCCAGCAGTTACTCAAATTTGGACACTGAAGCTTTCTTT. Encoded protein: CASSYSNLDTEAFF.